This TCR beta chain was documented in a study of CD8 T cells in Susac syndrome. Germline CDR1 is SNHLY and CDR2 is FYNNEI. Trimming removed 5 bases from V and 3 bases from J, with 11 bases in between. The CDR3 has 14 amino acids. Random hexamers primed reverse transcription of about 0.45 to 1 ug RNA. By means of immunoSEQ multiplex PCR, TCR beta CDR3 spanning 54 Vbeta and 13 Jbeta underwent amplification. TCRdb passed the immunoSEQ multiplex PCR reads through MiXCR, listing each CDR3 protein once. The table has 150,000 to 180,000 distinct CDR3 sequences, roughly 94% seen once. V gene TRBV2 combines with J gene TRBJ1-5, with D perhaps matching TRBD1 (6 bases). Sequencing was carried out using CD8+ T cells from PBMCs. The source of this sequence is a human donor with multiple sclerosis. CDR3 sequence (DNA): TGTGCCAGCAGTACGACAGGAAACAATCAGCCCCAGCATTTT. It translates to CASSTTGNNQPQHF.